This TCR beta chain was profiled in a study of blood T cell repertoires in COVID-19. About the study: COVID-19 samples, acute and convalescent, were from the United States, Italy and Spain.

Sequenced by immunoSEQ multiplex PCR; TCRdb stores in-frame clones only, minus some. Of roughly 250,000 clones in the sample, 70% to 85% were seen once. Germline V gives CDR1 MNHNS, CDR2 SASEGT. The CDR3 contains 20 residues. V was pared by 2 bases and J by 4 bases, with 17 bases of the junction left unmatched. This clonotype was sampled from an elderly woman with acute or convalescent COVID-19. Sequenced: peripheral blood. V and J are TRBV6-1 and TRBJ1-5, with 10 bases lining up with TRBD1. CDR3 DNA: TGTGCCAGCAGTGAATCAAGGACTGGGACAGGGGTTTTTAGGAATCAGCCCCAGCATTTT. This codes for CASSESRTGTGVFRNQPQHF.